This is a list of T cell receptor beta chains from one sample in a study of CD8+ T cells in alopecia areata. Sequenced by immunoSEQ multiplex PCR; TCRdb stores in-frame clones only, minus some. The sample lists a few hundred thousand clones; about 40% were seen once. The sequences come from CD4+ T cells sorted from blood, collected at roughly week 36, from a patient treated with tofacitinib. The origin of the receptors is a human donor with alopecia areata. The CDR3 runs from the conserved cysteine through the conserved F or W. A D gene is named only where the DNA matches it firmly. Size is omitted from some rows. Given values are once, few, many or a class for expanded clones.

>-|TRBJ2-5|-|TRBV28
CASSLRGSRTGETQYF
TGTGCCAGCAGTTTACGGGGCAGCAGGACGGGGGAGACCCAGTACTTC
>-|TRBJ2-6|-|TRBV7-2
CASSLGSSGANVLTF
TGTGCCAGCAGCTTAGGAAGCTCTGGGGCCAACGTCCTGACTTTC
>few|TRBJ2-7|-|TRBV5-1
CASSFDLSQQYF
TGCGCCAGCAGCTTCGATCTGTCCCAGCAGTACTTC
>-|TRBJ2-5|TRBD2|TRBV14
CASSQTGLAGVGTQYF
TGTGCCAGCAGCCAAACGGGACTAGCGGGAGTTGGGACCCAGTACTTC
>-|TRBJ2-5|-|TRBV30
CAWSGGKEQETQYF
TGTGCCTGGAGCGGCGGAAAGGAGCAAGAGACCCAGTACTTC
>-|TRBJ1-1|-|TRBV11-2
CASSTWGGNTEAFF
TGTGCCAGCAGCACTTGGGGTGGGAACACTGAAGCTTTCTTT
>-|TRBJ2-7|-|TRBV11-3
CASRSGSSGEQYF
TGTGCCAGCAGGAGCGGTAGCTCAGGCGAGCAGTACTTC
>few|TRBJ2-1|-|TRBV30
CAFRDYNEQFF
TGTGCCTTTCGGGACTACAATGAGCAGTTCTTC
>-|TRBJ1-2|TRBD1|TRBV7-2
CASSLKVGTGTPYGYTF
TGTGCCAGCAGCTTAAAGGTCGGGACAGGGACCCCTTATGGCTACACCTTC
>-|TRBJ2-5|TRBD2|TRBV18
CASSTDIPGTSGSETQYF
TGTGCCAGCTCAACTGACATCCCGGGGACTAGCGGGAGCGAGACCCAGTACTTC
>few|TRBJ1-2|-|TRBV19
CASNRPNREDGYTF
TGTGCCAGTAATCGCCCGAACAGGGAAGATGGCTACACCTTC
>-|TRBJ2-7|-|TRBV2
CASSEEAGASYEQYF
TGTGCCAGCAGTGAAGAGGCAGGCGCCTCCTACGAGCAGTACTTC
>-|TRBJ1-1|-|TRBV29-1
CSVGAGNTEAFF
TGCAGCGTGGGCGCGGGGAACACTGAAGCTTTCTTT
>-|TRBJ1-3|-|TRBV30
CAWRPGAGNTIYF
TGTGCCTGGAGGCCAGGGGCTGGAAACACCATATATTTT
>-|TRBJ2-7|TRBD2|TRBV4-1
CASSQGVSNLGRREYEQYF
TGCGCCAGCAGCCAAGGTGTCAGCAACCTCGGGAGGAGGGAATACGAGCAGTACTTC
>few|TRBJ2-7|-|TRBV4-1
CASSQPGPRSYEQYF
TGCGCCAGCAGCCAGCCGGGGCCGCGCTCCTACGAGCAGTACTTC
>once|TRBJ2-1|TRBD2|TRBV14
CASSPHGLAARRGKFF
TGTGCCAGCAGCCCCCACGGACTAGCGGCCAGGAGGGGGAAGTTCTTC
>few|TRBJ2-5|TRBD1|TRBV29-1
CSLNPGQGAGETQYF
TGCAGCCTGAATCCGGGACAGGGGGCAGGAGAGACCCAGTACTTC
>-|TRBJ2-2|-|TRBV7-8
CASSSYRQHMNTGELFF
TGTGCCAGCAGCTCATACCGGCAGCACATGAACACCGGGGAGCTGTTTTTT
>many|TRBJ1-3|-|TRBV6-5
CASSYKGREGNTIYF
TGTGCCAGCAGTTACAAGGGGAGGGAAGGAAACACCATATATTTT
>-|TRBJ1-2|TRBD1|TRBV9
CASSPTGALHGYTF
TGTGCCAGCAGCCCCACAGGGGCCCTCCATGGCTACACCTTC
>-|TRBJ1-1|-|TRBV4-3
CATRRGPTRDLEAFF
TGCGCCACCAGACGGGGTCCGACCAGAGACCTTGAAGCTTTCTTT
>-|TRBJ1-6|TRBD1|TRBV27
CASPPDRDGSPLHF
TGTGCCAGCCCCCCCGACAGGGACGGGTCACCCCTCCACTTT
>-|TRBJ2-1|-|TRBV4-2
CASSSDPPTAYNEQFF
TGTGCCAGCAGCAGCGACCCTCCAACCGCATACAATGAGCAGTTCTTC
>few|TRBJ2-7|-|TRBV5-1
CASSLEVGFGPYEQYF
TGCGCCAGCAGCTTGGAGGTGGGTTTCGGCCCCTACGAGCAGTACTTC
>-|TRBJ1-1|TRBD1|TRBV30
CAWESGQGARTEAFF
TGTGCCTGGGAGTCGGGACAGGGGGCGAGGACTGAAGCTTTCTTT
>few|TRBJ2-5|TRBD1|TRBV7-2
CASSLTGAQETQYF
TGTGCCAGCAGCTTAACAGGGGCCCAAGAGACCCAGTACTTC
>-|TRBJ1-5|-|TRBV29-1
CSVRQDLNQPQHF
TGCAGCGTTCGGCAGGACCTCAATCAGCCCCAGCATTTT
>-|TRBJ1-1|-|TRBV7-3
CASSLSAVTEAFF
TGTGCCAGCAGCTTATCCGCCGTCACTGAAGCTTTCTTT
>-|TRBJ2-6|-|TRBV6-6
CASKTSGANVLTF
TGTGCCAGCAAGACCTCTGGGGCCAACGTCCTGACTTTC
>few|TRBJ1-5|TRBD1|TRBV28
CASSWIDRDNQPQHF
TGTGCCAGCAGTTGGATAGACAGGGACAATCAGCCCCAGCATTTT
>-|TRBJ2-6|TRBD1|TRBV7-9
CASSRPGQGQSGANVLTF
TGTGCCAGCAGTCGTCCGGGACAGGGACAATCTGGGGCCAACGTCCTGACTTTC
>-|TRBJ2-4|-|TRBV4-1
CASNPELAKNIQYF
TGCGCCAGCAACCCGGAGCTAGCCAAAAACATTCAGTACTTC
>few|TRBJ2-2|TRBD1|TRBV7-6
CASRKRTGQLGTGELFF
TGTGCCAGCAGGAAACGGACAGGGCAATTGGGCACCGGGGAGCTGTTTTTT
>-|TRBJ1-2|TRBD1|TRBV7-2
CASTRDREGGYTF
TGTGCCAGCACCCGAGACAGGGAAGGAGGCTACACCTTC
>once|TRBJ2-2|-|TRBV2
CASSEQTTGELFF
TGTGCCAGCAGTGAACAGACGACCGGGGAGCTGTTTTTT
>-|TRBJ2-2|-|TRBV30
CAWSVARRTGELFF
TGTGCCTGGAGCGTGGCCAGGCGAACCGGGGAGCTGTTTTTT
>-|TRBJ1-4|-|TRBV29-1
CSVDLGTNEKLFF
TGCAGCGTTGACTTGGGAACTAATGAAAAACTGTTTTTT
>-|TRBJ1-5|-|TRBV6-5
CATREQDSNQPQHF
TGTGCCACCAGGGAGCAGGATAGCAATCAGCCCCAGCATTTT
>few|TRBJ2-3|TRBD2|TRBV2
CASRRLAGDRTDTQYF
TGTGCCAGCAGGAGACTAGCGGGAGACCGCACAGATACGCAGTATTTT
>few|TRBJ2-7|TRBD1|TRBV7-2
CASSARQGPYEQYF
TGTGCCAGCAGCGCCCGACAGGGGCCCTACGAGCAGTACTTC
>-|TRBJ1-2|-|TRBV5-1
CASSHATGSYGYTF
TGCGCCAGCAGCCACGCCACAGGAAGCTATGGCTACACCTTC
>-|TRBJ2-7|TRBD2|TRBV5-6
CASSFDWRESYEQYF
TGTGCCAGCAGCTTCGATTGGCGGGAGTCCTACGAGCAGTACTTC
>few|TRBJ1-1|-|TRBV25-1
CASIPSAGTEAFF
TGTGCCAGCATACCCTCCGCGGGCACTGAAGCTTTCTTT
>few|TRBJ2-1|TRBD2|TRBV7-9
CASSLDAGVRYNEQFF
TGTGCCAGCAGCTTAGATGCGGGAGTGCGCTACAATGAGCAGTTCTTC
>-|TRBJ2-7|TRBD2|TRBV9
CASSVDLAGAREQYF
TGTGCCAGCAGCGTAGACCTAGCGGGAGCTCGGGAGCAGTACTTC
>-|TRBJ2-3|-|TRBV11-2
CASSLGWLSRRGDTQYF
TGTGCCAGCAGCTTAGGCTGGTTGAGCCGGCGAGGTGATACGCAGTATTTT
>-|TRBJ2-3|-|TRBV10-1
CASSDGGIWTDTQYF
TGCGCCAGCAGTGACGGCGGCATCTGGACAGATACGCAGTATTTT
>few|TRBJ2-2|-|TRBV25-1
CAASVAGELFF
TGTGCCGCTTCCGTAGCCGGGGAGCTGTTTTTT
>few|TRBJ2-1|-|TRBV20-1
CSVEIVNEQFF
TGCAGTGTAGAGATCGTAAATGAGCAGTTCTTC
>-|TRBJ1-5|-|TRBV6-5
CASRLRAGQPQHF
TGTGCCAGCAGATTAAGGGCCGGTCAGCCCCAGCATTTT
>-|TRBJ2-1|-|TRBV5-6
CASSLVGHNEQFF
TGTGCCAGCAGCTTGGTCGGTCACAATGAGCAGTTCTTC
>-|TRBJ2-1|-|TRBV13
CASSLGTSYNEQFF
TGTGCCAGCAGCTTAGGGACTAGCTACAATGAGCAGTTCTTC